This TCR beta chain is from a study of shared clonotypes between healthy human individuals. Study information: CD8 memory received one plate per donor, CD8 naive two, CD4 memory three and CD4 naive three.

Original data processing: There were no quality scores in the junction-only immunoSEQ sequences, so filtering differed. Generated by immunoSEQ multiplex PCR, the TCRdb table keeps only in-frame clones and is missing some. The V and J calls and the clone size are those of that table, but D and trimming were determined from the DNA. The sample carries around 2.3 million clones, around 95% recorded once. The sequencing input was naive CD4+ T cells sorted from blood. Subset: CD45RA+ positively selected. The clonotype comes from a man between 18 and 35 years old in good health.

The DNA for the CDR3 is TGTGCCAGCAGTGAAAGGCCAGGCTACGAGCAGTACTTC. It specifies CASSERPGYEQYF. The V call is TRBV6-1, the J call TRBJ2-7; D unclear. V shed 2 bases and J shed 3 bases, with 8 bases lying between them. Per germline, CDR1 MNHNS and CDR2 SASEGT. The CDR3 consists of 13 residues.